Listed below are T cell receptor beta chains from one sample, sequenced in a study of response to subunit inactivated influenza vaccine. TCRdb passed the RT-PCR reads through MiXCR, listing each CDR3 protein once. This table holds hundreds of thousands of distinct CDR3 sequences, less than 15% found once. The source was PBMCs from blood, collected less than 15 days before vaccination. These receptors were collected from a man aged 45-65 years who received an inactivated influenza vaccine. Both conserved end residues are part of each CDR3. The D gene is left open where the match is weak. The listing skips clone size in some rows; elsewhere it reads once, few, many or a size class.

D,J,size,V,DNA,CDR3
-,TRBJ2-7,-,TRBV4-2,TGTGCCAGCAGCCTTAATAGCGGACTCAGCTACGAGCAGTACTTC,CASSLNSGLSYEQYF
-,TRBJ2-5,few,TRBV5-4,TGTGCCAGCAGTCCCTCACAGTACCAAGAGACCCAGTACTTC,CASSPSQYQETQYF
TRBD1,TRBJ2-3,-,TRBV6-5,TGTGCCAGCAGCTACGGGGGACAGGGCATTACGGATACGCAGTATTTT,CASSYGGQGITDTQYF
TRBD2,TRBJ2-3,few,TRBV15,TGTGCCACCAGCAGAGGGGAACTAGCGGGGGGGCGAGATACGCAGTATTTT,CATSRGELAGGRDTQYF
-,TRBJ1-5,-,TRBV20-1,TGCAGTGCTAGAATGGGCCATAGCAATCAGCCCCAGCATTTT,CSARMGHSNQPQHF
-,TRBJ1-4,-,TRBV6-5,TGTGCCAGCAGTTACGGGCTGCAGGGAAAACTGTTTTTT,CASSYGLQGKLFF
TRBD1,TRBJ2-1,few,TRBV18,TGTGCCAGCTCACTGAGACAGGGGGCAGGCAATGAGCAGTTCTTC,CASSLRQGAGNEQFF
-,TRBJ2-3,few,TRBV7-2,TGTGCCAGCAGCTTAGCCTGGACTAGCACAGATACGCAGTATTTT,CASSLAWTSTDTQYF
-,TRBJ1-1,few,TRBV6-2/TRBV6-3,TGTGCCATACAGGACCCGAACACTGAAGCTTTCTTT,CAIQDPNTEAFF
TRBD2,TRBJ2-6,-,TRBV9,TGTGCCAGCAGCGCGCAAGCGGGAAGGGCTGGGGCCAACGTCCTGACTTTC,CASSAQAGRAGANVLTF
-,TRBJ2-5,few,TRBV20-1,TGCAGTGGATCCGACGGGCTCCAAGAGACCCAGTACTTC,CSGSDGLQETQYF
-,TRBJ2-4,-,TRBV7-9,TGTGCCAGCAGCTTACTTGGCATTCAGTACTTC,CASSLLGIQYF
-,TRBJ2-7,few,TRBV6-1,TGTGCCAGCAGCTCCGTGTCGCTAGGGGTTTACGAGCAGTACTTC,CASSSVSLGVYEQYF
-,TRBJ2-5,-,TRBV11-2,TGTGCCAGCAGCCAAAGGGGACGGCAAGAGACCCAGTACTTC,CASSQRGRQETQYF
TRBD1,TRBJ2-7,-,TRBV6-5,TGTGCCAGCAGTTACGGACAGGGGCAAGTACGGCAGTACTTC,CASSYGQGQVRQYF
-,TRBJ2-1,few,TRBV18,TGTGCCAGCTCACCAAAGCAGTACAATGAGCAGTTCTTC,CASSPKQYNEQFF
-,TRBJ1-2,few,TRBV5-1,TGCGCCAGCAGCTTGGGGGACACTAACATGGATGGCTACACCTTC,CASSLGDTNMDGYTF
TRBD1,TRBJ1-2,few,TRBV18,TGTGCCAGCTCACCTGATACAGGGGGTAGCTATGGCTACACCTTC,CASSPDTGGSYGYTF
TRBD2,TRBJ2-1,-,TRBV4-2,TGTGCCAGCAGCCAAGCAGGTAGCGGGGGGGCCAATGAGCAGTTCTTC,CASSQAGSGGANEQFF
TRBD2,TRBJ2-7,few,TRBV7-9,TGTGCCAGCAGCTCCCCAAATAGCGGGAACTCCGAGCAGTACTTC,CASSSPNSGNSEQYF
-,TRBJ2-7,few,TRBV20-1,TGCAGTGCTAGCTTAGATACCAGGACCTACGAGCAGTACTTC,CSASLDTRTYEQYF
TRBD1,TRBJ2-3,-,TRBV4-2,TGTGCCAGCAGCCAAGAAGGGGGCGATACGCAGTATTTT,CASSQEGGDTQYF
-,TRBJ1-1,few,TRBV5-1,TGCGCCAGCAGCTTGGATGGCGCGAACACTGAAGCTTTCTTT,CASSLDGANTEAFF
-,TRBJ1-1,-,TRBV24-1,TGTGCCACCAGTGACGGAGGACAGCTTGAAGCTTTCTTT,CATSDGGQLEAFF
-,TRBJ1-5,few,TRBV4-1,TGCGCCAGCAGCCGCCTTGGGGGGGGGGCTTATCAGCCCCAGCATTTT,CASSRLGGGAYQPQHF
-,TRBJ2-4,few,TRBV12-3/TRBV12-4,TGTGCCAGCAGTTTTGGCGTCGGGGCCAAAAACATTCAGTACTTC,CASSFGVGAKNIQYF
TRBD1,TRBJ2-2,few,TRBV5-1,TGCGCCAGCGGCCAACAGGGGGCGAGGACCGGGGAGCTGTTTTTT,CASGQQGARTGELFF
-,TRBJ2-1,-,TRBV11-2,TGTGCCAGCAGCTCCCCCCAGGGCCTTCGACAGTTCTTC,CASSSPQGLRQFF
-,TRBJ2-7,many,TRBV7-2,TGTGCCAGCAGCTTAGATGGAGGATCCTACGAGCAGTACTTC,CASSLDGGSYEQYF
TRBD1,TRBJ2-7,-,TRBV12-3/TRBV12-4,TGTGCCAGCAGTTCACAGGGGGTAGGGGAGCAGTACTTC,CASSSQGVGEQYF
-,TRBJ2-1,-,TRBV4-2,TGTGCCAGCAGCCCCTGGGTGGGGGGGGCCAGTAATGAGCAGTTCTTC,CASSPWVGGASNEQFF
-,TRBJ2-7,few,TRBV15,TGTGCCACCAGCTTCCCGGGCCGTTCCTACGAGCAGTACTTC,CATSFPGRSYEQYF
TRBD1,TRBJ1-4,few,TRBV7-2,TGTGCCAGCCGGACAGGGGGTCGTGAAAAACTGTTTTTT,CASRTGGREKLFF
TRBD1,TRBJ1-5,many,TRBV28,TGTGCCAGCAGTCGGACAGGGGGCCTTAATCAGCCCCAGCATTTT,CASSRTGGLNQPQHF
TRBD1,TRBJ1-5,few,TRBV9,TGTGCCAGCAGCGTAGGCAGGGGGCTGGATCAGCCCCAGCATTTT,CASSVGRGLDQPQHF
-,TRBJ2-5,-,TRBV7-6,TGTGCCAGCAGCTTAGAGAGGGATCGTTGGGAGACCCAGTACTTC,CASSLERDRWETQYF
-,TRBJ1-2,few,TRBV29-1,TGCAGCGTGCTTGGGGGGAACTATGGCTACACCTTC,CSVLGGNYGYTF
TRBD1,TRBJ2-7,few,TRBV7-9,TGTGCCAGCAGCATCACTAGACAGGGGTGGAACTACGAGCAGTACTTC,CASSITRQGWNYEQYF
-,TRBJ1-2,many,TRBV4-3,TGCGCCAGCAGCCGAAGCGCATCCGTGGATCGCTACACCTTC,CASSRSASVDRYTF
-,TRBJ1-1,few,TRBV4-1,TGCGCCAGCAGGAGACAGACGAACACTGAAGCTTTCTTT,CASRRQTNTEAFF
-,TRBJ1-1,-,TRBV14,TGTGCCAGCAGCCCAAACCGTGGAAACATGAACACTGAAGCTTTCTTT,CASSPNRGNMNTEAFF
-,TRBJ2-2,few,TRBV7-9,TGTGCCAGCAGCCCAATAGGGGGAGAGCAGAACACCGGGGAGCTGTTTTTT,CASSPIGGEQNTGELFF
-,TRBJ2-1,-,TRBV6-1,TGTGCCAGCAGTCTCCTTGGGAAAAATGAGCAGTTCTTC,CASSLLGKNEQFF
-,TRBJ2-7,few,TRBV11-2,TGTGCCAGCAGCTTAGGCAGGGTAGGTGGTTACGAGCAGTACTTC,CASSLGRVGGYEQYF
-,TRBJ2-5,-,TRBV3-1,TGTGCCAGCAGCCAAGATGTAGCAGGGCGACAAGAGACCCAGTACTTC,CASSQDVAGRQETQYF
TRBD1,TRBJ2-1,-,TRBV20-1,TGCAGTGCTAGACCACCGGGACAGGGGTCTGTAGATGAGCAGTTCTTC,CSARPPGQGSVDEQFF
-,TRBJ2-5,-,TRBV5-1,TGCGCCAGCAGCCCCGACGGGGCCAGACAGGAGACCCAGTACTTC,CASSPDGARQETQYF
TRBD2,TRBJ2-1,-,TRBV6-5,TGTGCCAGCAGTTACGCGGGAGGGCCTCAGGAGCAGTTCTTC,CASSYAGGPQEQFF
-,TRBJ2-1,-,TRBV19,TGTGCCAGTAGTATAGATGTCCGCCGGGGCCTTGGGGAGCAGTTCTTC,CASSIDVRRGLGEQFF
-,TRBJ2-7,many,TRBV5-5,TGTGCCAGCAGCTTGGAATACAACCTTGGGTCCTACGAGCAGTACTTC,CASSLEYNLGSYEQYF
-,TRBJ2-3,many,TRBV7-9,TGTGCCAGCAGCAAAGTTAGCACAGATACGCAGTATTTT,CASSKVSTDTQYF
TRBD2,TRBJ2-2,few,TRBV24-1,TGTGCCACCAGTGAGGCCGGGACTAGCGGGACTAACACCGGGGAGCTGTTTTTT,CATSEAGTSGTNTGELFF
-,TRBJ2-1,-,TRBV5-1,TGCGCCAGCAGCACCGGGACGGAGCGACACAATGAGCAGTTCTTC,CASSTGTERHNEQFF
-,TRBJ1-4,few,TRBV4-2,TGTGCCAGCAGCCAAGCGGCTTCAAATGAAAAACTGTTTTTT,CASSQAASNEKLFF
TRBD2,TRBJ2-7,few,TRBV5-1,TGCGCCAGCAGCTCCCACACCTCATCTGGGGGACTAGCGGGAGCAATGGTTGGCTACGAGCAGTACTTC,CASSSHTSSGGLAGAMVGYEQYF
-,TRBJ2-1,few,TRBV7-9,TGTGCCAGCAGCTCAATCGGAGGTGAGCAGTTCTTC,CASSSIGGEQFF
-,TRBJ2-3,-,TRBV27,TGTGCCAGCAGTGGGAGGCCGACAGATACGCAGTATTTT,CASSGRPTDTQYF